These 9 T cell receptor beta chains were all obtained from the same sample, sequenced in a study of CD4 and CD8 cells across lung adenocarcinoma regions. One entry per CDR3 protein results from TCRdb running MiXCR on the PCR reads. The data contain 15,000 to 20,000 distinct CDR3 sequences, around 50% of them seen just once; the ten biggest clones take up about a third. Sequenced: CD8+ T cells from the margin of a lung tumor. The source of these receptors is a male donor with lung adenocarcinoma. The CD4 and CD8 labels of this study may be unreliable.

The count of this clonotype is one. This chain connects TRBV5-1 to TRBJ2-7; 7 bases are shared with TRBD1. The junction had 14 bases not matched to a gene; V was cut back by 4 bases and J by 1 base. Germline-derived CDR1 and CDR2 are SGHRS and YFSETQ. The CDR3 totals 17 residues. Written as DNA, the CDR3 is TGCGCCAGCAGCCAAGAACCTACAGGGGCGTTATCCTACGAGCAGTACTTC. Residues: CASSQEPTGALSYEQYF.

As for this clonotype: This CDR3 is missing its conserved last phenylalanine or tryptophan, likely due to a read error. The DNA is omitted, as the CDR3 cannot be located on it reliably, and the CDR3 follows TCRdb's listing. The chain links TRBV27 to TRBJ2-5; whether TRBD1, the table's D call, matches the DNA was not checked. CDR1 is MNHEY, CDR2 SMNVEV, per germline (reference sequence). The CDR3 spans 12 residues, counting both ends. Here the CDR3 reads CASRGSAVTRFL.

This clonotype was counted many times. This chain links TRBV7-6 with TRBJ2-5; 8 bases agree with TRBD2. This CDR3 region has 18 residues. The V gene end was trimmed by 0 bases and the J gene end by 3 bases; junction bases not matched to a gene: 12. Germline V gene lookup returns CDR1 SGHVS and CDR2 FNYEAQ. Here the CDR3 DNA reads TGTGCCAGCAGCTTAGCCGGGGGGGCTAGCGGGCCTAAAGAGACCCAGTACTTC. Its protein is CASSLAGGASGPKETQYF.

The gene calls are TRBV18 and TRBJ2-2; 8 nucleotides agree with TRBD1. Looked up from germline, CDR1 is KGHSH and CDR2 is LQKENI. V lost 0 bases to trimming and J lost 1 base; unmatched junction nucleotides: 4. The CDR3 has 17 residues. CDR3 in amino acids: CASSPPRTGMNTGELFF. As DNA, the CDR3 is TGTGCCAGCTCACCACCCCGGACAGGGATGAACACCGGGGAGCTGTTTTTT.

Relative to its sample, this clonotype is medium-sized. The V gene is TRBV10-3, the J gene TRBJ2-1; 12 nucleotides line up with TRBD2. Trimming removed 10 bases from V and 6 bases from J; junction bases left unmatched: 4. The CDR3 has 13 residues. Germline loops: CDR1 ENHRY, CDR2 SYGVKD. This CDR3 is CATETSGSNEQFF. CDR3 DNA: TGTGCCACGGAGACTAGCGGGAGCAATGAGCAGTTCTTC.

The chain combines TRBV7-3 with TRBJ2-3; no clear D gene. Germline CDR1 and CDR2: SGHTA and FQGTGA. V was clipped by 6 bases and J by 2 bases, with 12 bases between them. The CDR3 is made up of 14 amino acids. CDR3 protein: CASRPNSLTDTQYF. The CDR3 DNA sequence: TGTGCCAGCAGACCGAATAGCCTCACAGATACGCAGTATTTT.

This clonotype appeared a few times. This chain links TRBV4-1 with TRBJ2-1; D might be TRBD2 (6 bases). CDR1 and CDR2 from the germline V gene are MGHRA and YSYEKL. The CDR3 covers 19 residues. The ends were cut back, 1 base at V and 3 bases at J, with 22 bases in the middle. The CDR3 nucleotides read TGCGCCAGCAGCCAAGTGTGGGGCGGGATCGCAACTTTCTACAATGAGCAGTTCTTC. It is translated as CASSQVWGGIATFYNEQFF.

The CDR3 sequence: CASSLVAGGETQYF. The CDR3 DNA follows: TGTGCCAGCAGCTTAGTTGCCGGTGGGGAGACCCAGTACTTC. V is TRBV11-3 and J is TRBJ2-5; D not resolved. Germline V gene data show CDR1 as SGHNT and CDR2 as YENEEA. Deletions cut 1 base from V and 5 bases from J, with 11 bases between. The CDR3 is 14 residues long. Drawing the rest from reference TRBV11-3 and TRBJ2-5, the complete variable domain is EAGVVQSPRYKIIEKKQPVAFWCNPISGHNTLYWYLQNLGQGPELLIRYENEEAVDDSQLPKDRFSAERLKGVDSTLKIQPAELGDSAVYLCASSLVAGGETQYFGPGTRLLVL.

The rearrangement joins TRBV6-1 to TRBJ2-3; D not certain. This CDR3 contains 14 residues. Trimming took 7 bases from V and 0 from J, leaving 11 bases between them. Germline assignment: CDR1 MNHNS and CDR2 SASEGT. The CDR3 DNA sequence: TGTGCCAGCAAAGAACAGTTTAGCACAGATACGCAGTATTTT. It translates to CASKEQFSTDTQYF.